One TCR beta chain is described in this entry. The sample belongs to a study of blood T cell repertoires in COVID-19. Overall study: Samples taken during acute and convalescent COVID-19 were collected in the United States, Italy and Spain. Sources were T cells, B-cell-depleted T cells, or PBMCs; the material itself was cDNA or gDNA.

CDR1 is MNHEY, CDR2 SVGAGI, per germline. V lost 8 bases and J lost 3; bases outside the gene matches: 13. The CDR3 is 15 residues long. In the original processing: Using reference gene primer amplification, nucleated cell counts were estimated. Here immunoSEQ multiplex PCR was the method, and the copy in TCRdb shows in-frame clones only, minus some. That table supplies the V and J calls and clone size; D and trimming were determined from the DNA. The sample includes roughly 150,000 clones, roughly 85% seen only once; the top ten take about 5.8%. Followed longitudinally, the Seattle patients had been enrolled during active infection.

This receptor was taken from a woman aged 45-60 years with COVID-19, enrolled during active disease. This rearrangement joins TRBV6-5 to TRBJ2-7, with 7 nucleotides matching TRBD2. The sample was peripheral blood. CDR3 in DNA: TGTGCCAGCTACCCCCGGGGAGCGGGATACTACGAGCAGTACTTC. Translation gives CASYPRGAGYYEQYF.